One TCR beta chain is described in this entry. Healthy adults negative for HIV, lacking recent acute infections or vaccinations, served as donors. The sample is drawn from a study of shared clonotypes between healthy human individuals. Once extracted for a subset, genomic DNA was divided evenly among several immunoSEQ plates. For unsorted PBMC, 300 ng DNA per replicate equaled approximately 30,000 T cell genomes. Original data processing: Junction-only immunoSEQ data arrived without quality scores, meaning filtering differed. TCRdb's table, derived via immunoSEQ multiplex PCR, lists solely in-frame clones and lacks some. Clone size and V and J calls were adopted from that table, with D and trimming inferred from the DNA. The sample consists of roughly 500,000 clones, 75% to 85% of them appearing once. The sequence came from a middle-aged woman in good health. Some clones in this sample may be carry-over from other donors' samples. The sample taken for sequencing was PBMCs.

Here the CDR3 reads CASSYGFGWTGELFF. CDR3 nucleotides: TGTGCCAGCAGTTACGGGTTCGGTTGGACCGGGGAGCTGTTTTTT. The V and J genes are TRBV6-5 and TRBJ2-2; D gene unclear. The germline V gene encodes CDR1 MNHEY and CDR2 SVGAGI. The CDR3 loop spans 15 amino acids. Trimming cost V 2 bases and J 5 bases, with 12 bases left between them.